The clone carrying this T cell receptor (beta chain) was observed a single time. The antigen is unknown. These data come from a study of beta chain features in type 1 diabetes. General study points: Overrepresentation of cells with high TCR expression could result from cDNA sequencing.

V shed 5 bases, J shed 1 base, and the junction held 7 bases outside the gene matches. This CDR3 has 15 residues. Germline CDR1 is SGHAT and CDR2 is FQNNGV. Of the isolated RNA, all was reverse transcribed, and so the sequenced material was expressed TCRB transcripts. Assay used: immunoSEQ multiplex PCR; TCRdb lists only in-frame clones, some missing. Among 300,000 to 450,000 clones listed, roughly a fifth were seen once. This TCR came from a woman between 18 and 30 years old in good health. V usage is TRBV11-2 and J usage is TRBJ1-2; TRBD1 matches 7 bases. Sequencing used naive CD4+ T cells from blood. The CDR3 here is CASSPMTGINYGYTF. The CDR3 DNA follows: TGTGCCAGCAGCCCAATGACAGGGATTAACTATGGCTACACCTTC.